These T cell receptor beta chains were read from a single sample in a study of blood T cell repertoires in COVID-19. Measured with immunoSEQ multiplex PCR; TCRdb has only the in-frame clones, and not every one. The top ten clones hold roughly 2% of a sample with fewer than 350,000 clones, roughly 88% of them seen once. Sequencing was performed on PBMCs or T cells enriched from blood (not recorded which). Receptors originate from a woman in her forties with acute COVID-19. Both conserved end residues are part of each CDR3.

v_call | cdr3_aa
TRBV5-1 | CASSYTSTGLVGYTF
TRBV7-8 | CASSPHYSGSAYNEQFF
TRBV5-1 | CASSSTGANTEAFF
TRBV7-9 | CASSQGWTGRNEQFF
TRBV11-2 | CASSLDRGGAYEQYF
TRBV14 | CASSLGGVTIYF
TRBV28 | CASSFINYGYTF
TRBV7-9 | CASSLTGNTGELFF
TRBV10-3 | CAISEPGTGNYGYTF
TRBV27 | CASSPRQGRQYF
TRBV20-1 | CSASRDRPSYNEQFF
TRBV21-1 | CASGPGGEDREKLFF
TRBV30 | CAWSDKGGSYEQYF
TRBV7-9 | CASSFVGAGGYEQYF
TRBV19 | CASRTGTMNTEAFF
TRBV7-9 | CASSYTGLDNEKLFF
TRBV19 | CASSIDRGLNQPQHF
TRBV5-1 | CASSFRVGEFTDTQYF
TRBV7-2 | CASSSLYGQGGYNEQFF
TRBV4-1 | CASSPVGTGYGYTF
TRBV7-8 | CASSPTSADGYTF
TRBV7-2 | CASSIRRGQSYGYTF
TRBV19 | CATIRTGGTTEAFF
TRBV11-1 | CASSPRQGRNTEAFF
TRBV5-1 | CASSFGQVGQGYEQFF
TRBV5-6 | CASSLVGLAEPDTQYF
TRBV2 | CASSELQRGLDTEAFF
TRBV9 | CASSSDYLSGNTIYF